The entry that follows covers one T cell receptor (beta chain) sequence. Assay: immunoSEQ multiplex PCR; the TCRdb copy retains only in-frame clones and omits some. The sample records some 2 million clones, about 95% being singletons. CD45RO negativity and positive selection for CCR7 defined naive CD8 cells, a population that excluded terminally differentiated effector memory CD45RA+ cells. The entry originates in a study of shared clonotypes between healthy human individuals. Between the trimmed V and J ends, which lost 0 bases and 0 bases, there was a span of 13 bases. Germline V CDR1 and CDR2: MNHEY, SMNVEV (reference sequence). The CDR3 contains 17 residues.

The receptor's source is a man aged 18-30 years in good health. The rearrangement links TRBV27 to TRBJ2-3; D gene uncertain. The sample taken for sequencing was naive CD8+ T cells sorted from blood. This CDR3 reads CASSLSGYGISTDTQYF. In nucleotides, the CDR3 is TGTGCCAGCAGTTTATCCGGCTACGGAATAAGCACAGATACGCAGTATTTT.